The T cell receptor beta chain under discussion was sequenced for a study of control samples from healthy donors and cancer patients. Germline loops: CDR1 MGHRA, CDR2 YSYEKL. V was shortened by 0 bases and J by 4 bases, with 12 bases between the two germline ends. This CDR3 spans 15 amino acids. Profiling relied on immunoSEQ multiplex PCR, and the TCRdb table lists in-frame clones only, not all of them. This sample has around 80,000 clones, with roughly 90% found just once. Sequencing was performed on blood. The chain uses TRBV4-1 and TRBJ1-2; a weak D match, TRBD1 (5 bases). This sequence was found in a woman in her forties or fifties in good health. The CDR3 DNA reads TGCGCCAGCAGCCAAGATATGTGGGGGAGCTATGGCTACACCTTC. Its translation: CASSQDMWGSYGYTF.